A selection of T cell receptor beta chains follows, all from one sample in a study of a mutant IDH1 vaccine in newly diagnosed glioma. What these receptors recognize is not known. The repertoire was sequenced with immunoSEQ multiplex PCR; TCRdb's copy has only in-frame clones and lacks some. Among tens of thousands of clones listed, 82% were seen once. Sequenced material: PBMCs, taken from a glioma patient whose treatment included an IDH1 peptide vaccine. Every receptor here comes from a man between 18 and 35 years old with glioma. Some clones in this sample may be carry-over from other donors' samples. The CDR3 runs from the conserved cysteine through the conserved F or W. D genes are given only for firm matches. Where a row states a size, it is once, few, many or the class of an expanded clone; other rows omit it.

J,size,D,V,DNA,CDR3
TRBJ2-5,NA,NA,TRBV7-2,TGTGCCAGCAGCTTATACACCCACTCCCCGCCAGAGACCCAGTACTTC,CASSLYTHSPPETQYF
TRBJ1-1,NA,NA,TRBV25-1,TGTGCCAGCACGACAAGGGGGGGATTCACTGAAGCTTTCTTT,CASTTRGGFTEAFF
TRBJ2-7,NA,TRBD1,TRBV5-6,TGTGCCAGCAGCTCTCCGGGACAGGGGCGCTACGAGCAGTACTTC,CASSSPGQGRYEQYF
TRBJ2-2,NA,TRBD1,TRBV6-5,TGTGCCAGCAGTTACTCCCGGGACAGGGTCGTCGGGGAGCTGTTTTTT,CASSYSRDRVVGELFF
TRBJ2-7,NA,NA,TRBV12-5,TGTGCTAGTGGTTTGGTGGGCGCCTACGAGCAGTACTTC,CASGLVGAYEQYF
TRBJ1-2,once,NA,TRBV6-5,TGTGCCAGCAGTTCGGGTTCAGGGACGACGCTCACCTTC,CASSSGSGTTLTF
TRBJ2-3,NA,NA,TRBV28,TGTGCCAGCAGCTCGGGACCCCCAGGTACGCAGTATTTT,CASSSGPPGTQYF
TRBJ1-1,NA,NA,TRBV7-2,TGTGCCAGCAGCTTACTGGGAAGGAACACTGAAGCTTTCTTT,CASSLLGRNTEAFF
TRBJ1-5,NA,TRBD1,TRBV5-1,TGCGCCAGCAGCCCTATACAGGGGGCTCAGCCCCAGCATTTT,CASSPIQGAQPQHF
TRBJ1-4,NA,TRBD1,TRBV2,TGTGCCAGCAAATCAGGGGGCTTTGAAAAACTGTTTTTT,CASKSGGFEKLFF
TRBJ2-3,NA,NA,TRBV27,TGTGCCAGCAGTTCCACCACAGATACGCAGTATTTT,CASSSTTDTQYF
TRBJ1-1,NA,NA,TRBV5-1,TGCGCCAGCAGTGGGGAGAACACTGAAGCTTTCTTT,CASSGENTEAFF
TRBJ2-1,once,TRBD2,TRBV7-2,TGTGCCAGCAACCATCGTAGCGGGAGAGACAATGAGCAGTTCTTC,CASNHRSGRDNEQFF
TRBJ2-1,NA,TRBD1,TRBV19,TGTGCCAGTAGTGCCACCGGGACAGGGCTTTACAATGAGCAGTTCTTC,CASSATGTGLYNEQFF
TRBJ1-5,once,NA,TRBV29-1,TGCAGCGTGAAGGATAGCCGGAATCAGCCCCAGCATTTT,CSVKDSRNQPQHF
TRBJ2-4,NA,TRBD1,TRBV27,TGTGCCAGCAGTCCTCGGACAGGTCAGCTAGCCAAAAACATTCAGTACTTC,CASSPRTGQLAKNIQYF
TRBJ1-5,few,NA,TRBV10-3,TGTGCCATCAGTCCACGACAGGTAAGCAATCAGCCCCAGCATTTT,CAISPRQVSNQPQHF
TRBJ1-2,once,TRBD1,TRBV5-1,TGCGCCAGCAGGCAACAGGGGGCTCGGTATGGCTACACCTTC,CASRQQGARYGYTF